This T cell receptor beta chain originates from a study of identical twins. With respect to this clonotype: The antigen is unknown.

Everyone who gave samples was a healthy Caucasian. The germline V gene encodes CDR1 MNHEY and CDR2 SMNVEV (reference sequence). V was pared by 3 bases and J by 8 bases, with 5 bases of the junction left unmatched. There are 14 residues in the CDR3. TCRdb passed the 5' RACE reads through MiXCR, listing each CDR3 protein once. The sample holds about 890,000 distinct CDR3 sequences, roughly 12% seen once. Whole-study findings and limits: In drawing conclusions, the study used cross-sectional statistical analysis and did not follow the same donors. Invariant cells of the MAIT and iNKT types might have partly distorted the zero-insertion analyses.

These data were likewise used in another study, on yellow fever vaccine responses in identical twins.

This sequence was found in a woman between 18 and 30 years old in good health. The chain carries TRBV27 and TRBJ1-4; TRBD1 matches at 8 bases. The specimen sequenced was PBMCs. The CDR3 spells CASSFQGAREKLFF. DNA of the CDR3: TGTGCCAGCAGTTTCCAGGGGGCTCGGGAAAAACTGTTTTTT.